This T cell receptor (beta chain) emerged from a study of T cells expressing NK-cell markers. TCRdb reanalyzed the 5' RACE reads and collapses them to one entry per CDR3 protein, without DNA. The table lists about 390,000 distinct CDR3 sequences. This CDR3 is built from 12 residues. Per germline, CDR1 DFQATT and CDR2 SNEGSKA (reference sequence). This sequence originates from a woman aged 45-65 years in good health. V gene TRBV20-1 combines with J gene TRBJ1-1. Material for sequencing was blood T cells: a sorted CD56 or NKG2C T cell subset, CD4+ or CD8+ T cells, or bulk PBMC T cells (not recorded which). This CDR3 reads CSANRASTEAFF.